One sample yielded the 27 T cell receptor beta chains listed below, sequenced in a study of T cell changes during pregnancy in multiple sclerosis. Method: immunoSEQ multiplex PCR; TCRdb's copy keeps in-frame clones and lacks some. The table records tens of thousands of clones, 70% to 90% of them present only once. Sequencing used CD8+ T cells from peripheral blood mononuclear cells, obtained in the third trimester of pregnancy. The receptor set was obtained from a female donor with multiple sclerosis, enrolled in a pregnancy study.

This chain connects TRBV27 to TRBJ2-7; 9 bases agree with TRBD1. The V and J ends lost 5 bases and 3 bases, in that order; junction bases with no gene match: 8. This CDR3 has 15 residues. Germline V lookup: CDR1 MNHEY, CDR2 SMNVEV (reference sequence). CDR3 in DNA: TGTGCCAGCAGTCTCGGGACAGGGTTAAACTACGAGCAGTACTTC. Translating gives CASSLGTGLNYEQYF.

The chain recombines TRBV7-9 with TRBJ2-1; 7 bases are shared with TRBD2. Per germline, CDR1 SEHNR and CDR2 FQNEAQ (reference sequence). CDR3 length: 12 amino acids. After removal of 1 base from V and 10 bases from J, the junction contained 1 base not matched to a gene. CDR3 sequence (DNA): TGTGCCAGCAGCTTAGAAGCGGGGGAGCAGTTCTTC. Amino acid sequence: CASSLEAGEQFF.

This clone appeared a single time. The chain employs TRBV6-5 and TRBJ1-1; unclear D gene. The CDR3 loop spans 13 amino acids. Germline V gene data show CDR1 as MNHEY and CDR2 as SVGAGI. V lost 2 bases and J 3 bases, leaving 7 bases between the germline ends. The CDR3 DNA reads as TGTGCCAGCAGTTACGAGGGATACACTGAAGCTTTCTTT. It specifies CASSYEGYTEAFF.

The chain's CDR3 is CASSIVSGAGAEAFF. The DNA of the CDR3 is TGTGCCAGTAGTATCGTGTCAGGGGCCGGAGCTGAAGCTTTCTTT. The chain is built from TRBV19 and TRBJ1-1; D is possibly TRBD1 (6 bases). Germline-derived CDR1 and CDR2 are LNHDA and SQIVND (reference sequence). The CDR3 has 15 residues. V was trimmed by 3 bases and J by 6 bases, leaving 17 bases between them.

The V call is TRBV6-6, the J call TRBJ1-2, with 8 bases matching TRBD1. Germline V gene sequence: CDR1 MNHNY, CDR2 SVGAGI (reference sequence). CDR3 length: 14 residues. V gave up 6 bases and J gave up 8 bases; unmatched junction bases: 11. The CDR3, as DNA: TGTGCCAGCAGCCCACTGACAGGGGAGGCGGGCTACACCTTC. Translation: CASSPLTGEAGYTF.

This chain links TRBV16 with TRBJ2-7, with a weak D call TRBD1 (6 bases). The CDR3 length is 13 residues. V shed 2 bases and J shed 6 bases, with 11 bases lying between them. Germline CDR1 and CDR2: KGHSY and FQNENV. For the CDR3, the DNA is TGTGCCAGCAGCCAAGACAGGCTTGGCGAGCAGTACTTC. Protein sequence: CASSQDRLGEQYF.

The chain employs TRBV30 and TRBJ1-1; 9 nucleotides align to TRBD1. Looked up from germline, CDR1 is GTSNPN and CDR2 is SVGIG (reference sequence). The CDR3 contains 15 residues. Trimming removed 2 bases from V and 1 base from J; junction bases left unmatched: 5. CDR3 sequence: CAWSFDRGWNTEAFF. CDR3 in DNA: TGTGCCTGGAGTTTTGACAGGGGGTGGAACACTGAAGCTTTCTTT.

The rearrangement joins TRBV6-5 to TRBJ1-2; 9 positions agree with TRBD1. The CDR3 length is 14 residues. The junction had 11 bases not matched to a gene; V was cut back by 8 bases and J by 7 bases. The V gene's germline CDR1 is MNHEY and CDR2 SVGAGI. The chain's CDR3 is CASSTPGQGSGYTF. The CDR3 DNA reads TGTGCCAGCTCTACACCGGGACAGGGCTCTGGCTACACCTTC.

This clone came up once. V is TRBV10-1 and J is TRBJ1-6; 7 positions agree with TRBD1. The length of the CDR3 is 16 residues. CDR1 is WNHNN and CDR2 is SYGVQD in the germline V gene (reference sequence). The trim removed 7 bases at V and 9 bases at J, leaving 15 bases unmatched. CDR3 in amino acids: CASNPRLTGRISPLHF. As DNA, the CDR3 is TGCGCCAGCAACCCAAGATTGACAGGGCGGATTTCACCCCTCCACTTT.

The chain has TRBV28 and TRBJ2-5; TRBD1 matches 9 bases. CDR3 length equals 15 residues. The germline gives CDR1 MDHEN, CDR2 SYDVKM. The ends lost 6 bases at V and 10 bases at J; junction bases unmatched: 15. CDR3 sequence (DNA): TGTGCCAGCAGCCCTACAGGGGGCCAATGGGAGGGCCAGTACTTC. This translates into CASSPTGGQWEGQYF.

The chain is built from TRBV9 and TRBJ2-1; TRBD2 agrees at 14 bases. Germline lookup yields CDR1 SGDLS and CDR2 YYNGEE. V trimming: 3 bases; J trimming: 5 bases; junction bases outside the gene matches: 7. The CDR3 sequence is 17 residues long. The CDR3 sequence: CASSAPATSGGDNEQFF. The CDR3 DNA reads TGTGCCAGCAGCGCCCCCGCGACTAGCGGGGGGGACAATGAGCAGTTCTTC.

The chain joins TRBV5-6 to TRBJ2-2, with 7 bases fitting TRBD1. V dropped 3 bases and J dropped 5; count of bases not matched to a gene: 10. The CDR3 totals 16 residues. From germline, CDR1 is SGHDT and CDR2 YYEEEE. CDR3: CASSYRKQGITGELFF. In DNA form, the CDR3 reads TGTGCCAGCAGCTATCGTAAACAGGGGATTACCGGGGAGCTGTTTTTT.

DNA of the CDR3: TGTGCCAGCAGCCCAGAGTTCCGGGTCAGGGGCACAGATACGCAGTATTTT. Translating gives CASSPEFRVRGTDTQYF. V is TRBV5-6 and J is TRBJ2-3; D may be TRBD1 (5 bases). This CDR3 is 17 amino acids long. CDR1 and CDR2 from the germline V gene are SGHDT and YYEEEE. V lost 4 bases to trimming and J lost 1 base, with 19 bases between them.

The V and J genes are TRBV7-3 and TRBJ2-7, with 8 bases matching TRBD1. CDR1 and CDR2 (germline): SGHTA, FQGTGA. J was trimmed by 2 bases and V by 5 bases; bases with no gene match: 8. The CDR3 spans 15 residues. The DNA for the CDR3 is TGTGCCAGCAGCCCCGGGACAGGTCTTCCCTACGAGCAGTACTTC. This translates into CASSPGTGLPYEQYF.

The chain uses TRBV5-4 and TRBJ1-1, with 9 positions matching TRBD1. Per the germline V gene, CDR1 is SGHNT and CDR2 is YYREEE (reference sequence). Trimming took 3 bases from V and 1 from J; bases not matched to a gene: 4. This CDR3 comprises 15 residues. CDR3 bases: TGTGCCAGCAGCTCACCGGACAGGGGGAACACTGAAGCTTTCTTT. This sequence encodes CASSSPDRGNTEAFF.

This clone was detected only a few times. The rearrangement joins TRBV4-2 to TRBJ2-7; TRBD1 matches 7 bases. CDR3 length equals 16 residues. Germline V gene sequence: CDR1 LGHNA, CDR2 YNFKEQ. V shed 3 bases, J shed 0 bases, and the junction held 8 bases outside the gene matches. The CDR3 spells CASSQDHGDSSYEQYF. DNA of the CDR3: TGTGCCAGCAGCCAGGACCACGGGGACAGCTCCTACGAGCAGTACTTC.

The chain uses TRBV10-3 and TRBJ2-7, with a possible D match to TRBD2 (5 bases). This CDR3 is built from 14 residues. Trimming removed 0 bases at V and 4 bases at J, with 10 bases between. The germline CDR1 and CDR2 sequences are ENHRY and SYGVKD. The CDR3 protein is CAISESLGKYEQYF. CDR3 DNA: TGTGCCATCAGTGAGTCGCTCGGGAAATACGAGCAGTACTTC.

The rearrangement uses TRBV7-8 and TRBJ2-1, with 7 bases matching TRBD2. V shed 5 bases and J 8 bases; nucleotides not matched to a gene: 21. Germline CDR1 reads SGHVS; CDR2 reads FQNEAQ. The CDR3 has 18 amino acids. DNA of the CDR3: TGTGCCAGCAGCACAGACGCGCCCGGGACTACGAATATGGATGAGCAGTTCTTC. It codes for CASSTDAPGTTNMDEQFF.

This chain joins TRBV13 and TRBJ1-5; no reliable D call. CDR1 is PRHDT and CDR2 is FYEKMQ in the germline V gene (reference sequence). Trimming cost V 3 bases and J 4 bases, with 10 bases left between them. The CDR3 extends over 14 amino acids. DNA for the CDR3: TGTGCCAGCAGCTTGGGAGGGATGAATCAGCCCCAGCATTTT. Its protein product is CASSLGGMNQPQHF.

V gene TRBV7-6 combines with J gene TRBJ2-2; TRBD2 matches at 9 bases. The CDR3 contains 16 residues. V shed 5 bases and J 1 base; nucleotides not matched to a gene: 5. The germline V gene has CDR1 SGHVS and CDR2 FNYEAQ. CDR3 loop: CASSQSGGWNTGELFF. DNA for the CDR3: TGTGCCAGCAGCCAAAGCGGGGGGTGGAACACCGGGGAGCTGTTTTTT.

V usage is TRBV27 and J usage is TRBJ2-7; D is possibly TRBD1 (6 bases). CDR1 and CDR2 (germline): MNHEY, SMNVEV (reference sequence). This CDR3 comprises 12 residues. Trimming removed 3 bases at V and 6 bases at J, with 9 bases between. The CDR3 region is CASSFVGGEQYF. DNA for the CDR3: TGTGCCAGCAGTTTCGTAGGGGGCGAGCAGTACTTC.

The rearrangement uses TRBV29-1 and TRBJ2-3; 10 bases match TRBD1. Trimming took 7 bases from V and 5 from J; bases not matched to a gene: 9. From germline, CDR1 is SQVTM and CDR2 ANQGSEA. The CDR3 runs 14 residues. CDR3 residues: CSAEGTGALDTQYF. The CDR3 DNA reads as TGCAGCGCCGAGGGGACAGGGGCCTTAGATACGCAGTATTTT.

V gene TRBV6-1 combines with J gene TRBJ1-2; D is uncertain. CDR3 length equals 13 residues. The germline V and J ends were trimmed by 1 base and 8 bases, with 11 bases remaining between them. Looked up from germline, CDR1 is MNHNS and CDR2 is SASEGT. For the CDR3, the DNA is TGTGCCAGCAGTGAAGAGGAGGTTAGGGGCTACACCTTC. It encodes CASSEEEVRGYTF.

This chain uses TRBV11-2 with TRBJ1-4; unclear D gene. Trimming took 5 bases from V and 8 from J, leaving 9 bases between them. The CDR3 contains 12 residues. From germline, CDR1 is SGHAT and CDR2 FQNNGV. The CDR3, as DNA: TGTGCCAGCAGCCGAGGCTCGGAAAAACTGTTTTTT. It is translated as CASSRGSEKLFF.

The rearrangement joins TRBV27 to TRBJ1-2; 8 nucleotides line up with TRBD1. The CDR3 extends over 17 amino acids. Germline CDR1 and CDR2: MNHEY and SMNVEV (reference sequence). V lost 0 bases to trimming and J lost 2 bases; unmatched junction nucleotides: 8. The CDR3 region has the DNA TGTGCCAGCAGTTTATCCCCATGGACAGGGTTGAACTATGGCTACACCTTC. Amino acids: CASSLSPWTGLNYGYTF.

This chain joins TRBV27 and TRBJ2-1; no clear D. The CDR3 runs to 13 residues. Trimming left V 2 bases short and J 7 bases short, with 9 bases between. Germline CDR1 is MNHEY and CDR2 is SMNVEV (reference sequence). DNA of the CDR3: TGTGCCAGCAGTTTAGTCGGTCGGAATGAGCAGTTCTTC. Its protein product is CASSLVGRNEQFF.

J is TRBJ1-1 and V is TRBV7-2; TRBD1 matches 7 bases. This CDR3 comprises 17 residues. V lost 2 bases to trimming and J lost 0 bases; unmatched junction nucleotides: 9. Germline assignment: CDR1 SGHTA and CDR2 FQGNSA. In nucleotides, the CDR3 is TGTGCCAGCAGCTTATCCCAGGGGGAAGAGATGAACACTGAAGCTTTCTTT. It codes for CASSLSQGEEMNTEAFF.